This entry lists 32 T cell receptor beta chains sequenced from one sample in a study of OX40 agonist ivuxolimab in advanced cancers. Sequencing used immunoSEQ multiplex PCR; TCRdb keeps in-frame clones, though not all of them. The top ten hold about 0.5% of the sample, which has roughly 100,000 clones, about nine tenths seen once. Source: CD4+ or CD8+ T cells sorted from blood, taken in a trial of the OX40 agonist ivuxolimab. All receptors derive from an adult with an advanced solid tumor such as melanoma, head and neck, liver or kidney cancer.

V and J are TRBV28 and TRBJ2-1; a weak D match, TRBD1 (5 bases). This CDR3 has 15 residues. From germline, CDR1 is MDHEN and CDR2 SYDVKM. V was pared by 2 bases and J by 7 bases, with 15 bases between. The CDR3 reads CASSLRTRRWNEQFF. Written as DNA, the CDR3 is TGTGCCAGCAGTTTACGGACACGAAGGTGGAATGAGCAGTTCTTC.

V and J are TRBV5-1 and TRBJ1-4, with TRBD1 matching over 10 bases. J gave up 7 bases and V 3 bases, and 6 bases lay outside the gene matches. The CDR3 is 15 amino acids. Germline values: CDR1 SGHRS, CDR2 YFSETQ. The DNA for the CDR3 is TGCGCCAGCAGCTACAACCGGGACAGGGGTGAAAAACTGTTTTTT. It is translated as CASSYNRDRGEKLFF.

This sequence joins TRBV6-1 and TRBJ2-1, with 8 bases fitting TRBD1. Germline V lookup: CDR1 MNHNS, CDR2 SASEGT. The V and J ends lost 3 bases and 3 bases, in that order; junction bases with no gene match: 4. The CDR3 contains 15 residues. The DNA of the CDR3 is TGTGCCAGCAGTGATCGGACAGGGAACTACAATGAGCAGTTCTTC. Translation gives CASSDRTGNYNEQFF.

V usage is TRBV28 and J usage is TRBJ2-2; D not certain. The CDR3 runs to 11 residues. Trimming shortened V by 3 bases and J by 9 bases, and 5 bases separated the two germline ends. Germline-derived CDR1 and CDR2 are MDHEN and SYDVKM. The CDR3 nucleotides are TGTGCCAGCAGTTTCCCTTGGGAGCTGTTTTTT. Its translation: CASSFPWELFF.

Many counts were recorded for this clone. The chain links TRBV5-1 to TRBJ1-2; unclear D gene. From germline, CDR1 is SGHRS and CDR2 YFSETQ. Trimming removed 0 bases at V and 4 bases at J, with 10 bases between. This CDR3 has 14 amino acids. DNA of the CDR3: TGCGCCAGCAGCTTGGGGCAGGAAATCTATGGCTACACCTTC. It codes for CASSLGQEIYGYTF. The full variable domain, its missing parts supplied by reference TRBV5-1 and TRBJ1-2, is KAGVTQTPRYLIKTRGQQVTLSCSPISGHRSVSWYQQTPGQGLQFLFEYFSETQRNKGNFPGRFSGRQFSNSRSEMNVSTLELGDSALYLCASSLGQEIYGYTFGSGTRLTVV.

CDR3 nucleotide sequence: TGTGCCTCGGGGGCGCTCAACGAGCAGTACTTC. Encoded protein: CASGALNEQYF. The rearrangement uses TRBV30 and TRBJ2-7; TRBD1 or TRBD2 may be the D gene (6 bases each). The CDR3 spans 11 residues. The V end was cut by 7 bases, the J end by 5 bases, with 12 bases between. Germline CDR1 GTSNPN, CDR2 SVGIG (reference sequence). The whole variable domain, filled in from reference TRBV30 and TRBJ2-7, reads SQTIHQWPATLVQPVGSPLSLECTVEGTSNPNLYWYRQAAGRGLQLLFYSVGIGQISSEVPQNLSASRPQDRQFILSSKKLLLSDSGFYLCASGALNEQYFGPGTRLTVT.

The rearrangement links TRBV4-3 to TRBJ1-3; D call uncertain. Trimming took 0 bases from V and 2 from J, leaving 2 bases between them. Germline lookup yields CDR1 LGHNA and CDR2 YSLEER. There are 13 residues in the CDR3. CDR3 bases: TGCGCCAGCAGCCAAGAGACTGGAAACACCATATATTTT. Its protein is CASSQETGNTIYF.

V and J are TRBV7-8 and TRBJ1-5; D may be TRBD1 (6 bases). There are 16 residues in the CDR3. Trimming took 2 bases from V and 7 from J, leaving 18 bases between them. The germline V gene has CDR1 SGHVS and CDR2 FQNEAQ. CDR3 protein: CASSLSAGARGQPQHF. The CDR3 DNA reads TGTGCCAGCAGCTTAAGTGCAGGGGCGCGGGGACAGCCCCAGCATTTT.

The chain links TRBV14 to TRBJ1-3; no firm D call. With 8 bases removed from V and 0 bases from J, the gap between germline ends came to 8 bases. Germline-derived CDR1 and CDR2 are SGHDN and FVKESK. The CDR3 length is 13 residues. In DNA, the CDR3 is TGTGCCAGCGAGATTTTCTCTGGAAACACCATATATTTT. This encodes CASEIFSGNTIYF.

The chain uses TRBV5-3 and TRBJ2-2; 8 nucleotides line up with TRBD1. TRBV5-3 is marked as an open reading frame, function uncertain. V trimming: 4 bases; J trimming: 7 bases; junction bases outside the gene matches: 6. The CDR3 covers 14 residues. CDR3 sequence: CARSPTGVNGELFF. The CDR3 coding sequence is TGTGCCAGAAGCCCGACAGGGGTCAACGGGGAGCTGTTTTTT.

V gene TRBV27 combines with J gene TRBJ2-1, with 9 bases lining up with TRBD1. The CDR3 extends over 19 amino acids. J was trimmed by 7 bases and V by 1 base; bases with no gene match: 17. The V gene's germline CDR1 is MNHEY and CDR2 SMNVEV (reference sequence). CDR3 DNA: TGTGCCAGCAGTTTATATCCTCTACGCCGGGACAGGGAAGGTAATGAGCAGTTCTTC. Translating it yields CASSLYPLRRDREGNEQFF.

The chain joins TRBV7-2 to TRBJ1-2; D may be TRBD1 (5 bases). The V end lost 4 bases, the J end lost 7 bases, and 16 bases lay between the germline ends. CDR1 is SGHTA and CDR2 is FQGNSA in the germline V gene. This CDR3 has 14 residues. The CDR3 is CASSSPGPGGGYTF. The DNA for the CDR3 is TGTGCCAGCAGCTCCCCGGGACCCGGCGGTGGCTACACCTTC.

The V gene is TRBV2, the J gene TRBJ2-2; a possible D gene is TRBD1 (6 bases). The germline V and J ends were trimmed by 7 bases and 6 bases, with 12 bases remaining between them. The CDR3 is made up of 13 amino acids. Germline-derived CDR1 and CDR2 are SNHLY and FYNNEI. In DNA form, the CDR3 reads TGTGCCAGCAATAGACAGGCGGCCGGGGAGCTGTTTTTT. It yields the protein CASNRQAAGELFF.

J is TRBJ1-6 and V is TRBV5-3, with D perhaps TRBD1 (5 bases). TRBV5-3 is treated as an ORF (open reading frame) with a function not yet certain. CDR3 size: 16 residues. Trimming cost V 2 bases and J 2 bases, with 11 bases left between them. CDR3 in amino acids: CARSFSTVPYNSPLHF. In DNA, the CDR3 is TGTGCCAGAAGCTTTTCGACAGTCCCCTATAATTCACCCCTCCACTTT.

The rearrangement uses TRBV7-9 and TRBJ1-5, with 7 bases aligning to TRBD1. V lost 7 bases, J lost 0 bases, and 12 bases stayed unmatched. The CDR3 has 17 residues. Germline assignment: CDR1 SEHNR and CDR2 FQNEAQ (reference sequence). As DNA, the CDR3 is TGTGCCAGCACCTCAGGGGACAGTCGATATAGCAATCAGCCCCAGCATTTT. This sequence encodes CASTSGDSRYSNQPQHF.

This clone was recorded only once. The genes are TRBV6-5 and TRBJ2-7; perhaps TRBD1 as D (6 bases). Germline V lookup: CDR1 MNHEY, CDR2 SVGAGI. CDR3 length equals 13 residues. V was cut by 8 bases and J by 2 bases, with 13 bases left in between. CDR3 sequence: CASRGTGTYEQYF. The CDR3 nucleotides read TGTGCCAGCCGGGGCACAGGGACCTACGAGCAGTACTTC.

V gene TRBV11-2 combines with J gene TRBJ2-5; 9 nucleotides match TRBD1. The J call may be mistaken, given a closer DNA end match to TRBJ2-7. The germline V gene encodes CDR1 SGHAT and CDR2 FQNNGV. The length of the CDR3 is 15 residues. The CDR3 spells CASSQGQGLFYEQYF. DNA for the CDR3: TGTGCCAGCAGCCAGGGACAGGGTTTATTCTACGAGCAGTACTTC.

This chain's CDR3 is CASSLRRATNEKLFF. CDR3 nucleotide sequence: TGTGCCAGCAGCTTAAGGAGGGCAACTAATGAAAAACTGTTTTTT. The genes are TRBV5-6 and TRBJ1-4; D gene unclear. Germline V CDR1 and CDR2: SGHDT, YYEEEE. The CDR3 extends over 15 amino acids. The V and J ends lost 2 bases and 0 bases respectively, with 8 bases between them.

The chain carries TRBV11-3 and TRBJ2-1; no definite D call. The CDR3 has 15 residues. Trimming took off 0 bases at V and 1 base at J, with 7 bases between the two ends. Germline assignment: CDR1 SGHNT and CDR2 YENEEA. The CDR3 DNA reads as TGTGCCAGCAGCTTAGAAAGGCAGTCCTACAATGAGCAGTTCTTC. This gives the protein CASSLERQSYNEQFF.

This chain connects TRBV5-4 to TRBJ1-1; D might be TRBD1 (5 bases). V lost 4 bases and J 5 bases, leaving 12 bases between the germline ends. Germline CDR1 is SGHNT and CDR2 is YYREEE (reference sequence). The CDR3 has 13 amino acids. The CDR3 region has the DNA TGTGCCAGCAGCCCTACAGGTAGTACTGAAGCTTTCTTT. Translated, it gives CASSPTGSTEAFF.

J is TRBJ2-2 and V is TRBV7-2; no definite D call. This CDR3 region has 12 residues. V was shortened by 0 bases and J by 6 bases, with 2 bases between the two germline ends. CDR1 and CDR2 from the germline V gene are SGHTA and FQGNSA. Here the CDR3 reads CASSLAAGELFF. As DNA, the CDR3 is TGTGCCAGCAGCTTAGCTGCCGGGGAGCTGTTTTTT.

The CDR3 nucleotides are TGTGCCTGGAGTGTATGGTCGAACACTGAAGCTTTCTTT. As protein: CAWSVWSNTEAFF. The V and J genes are TRBV30 and TRBJ1-1, with D unresolved. Germline V gives CDR1 GTSNPN, CDR2 SVGIG (reference sequence). CDR3 length equals 13 residues. V was shortened by 0 bases and J by 1 base, with 6 bases between the two germline ends.

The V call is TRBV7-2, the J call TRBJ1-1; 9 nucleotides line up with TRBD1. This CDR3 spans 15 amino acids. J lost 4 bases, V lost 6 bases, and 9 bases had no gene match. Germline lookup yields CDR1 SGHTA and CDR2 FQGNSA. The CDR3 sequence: CASSPQGARSTEAFF. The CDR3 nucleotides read TGTGCCAGCAGTCCACAGGGGGCGCGTAGCACTGAAGCTTTCTTT.

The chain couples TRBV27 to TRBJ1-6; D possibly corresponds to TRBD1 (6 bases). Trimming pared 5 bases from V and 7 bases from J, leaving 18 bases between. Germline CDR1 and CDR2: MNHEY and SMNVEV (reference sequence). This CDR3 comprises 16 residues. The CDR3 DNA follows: TGTGCCAGCAGTCCTTCGACGACAGGCGTGAATTCACCCCTCCACTTT. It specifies CASSPSTTGVNSPLHF.

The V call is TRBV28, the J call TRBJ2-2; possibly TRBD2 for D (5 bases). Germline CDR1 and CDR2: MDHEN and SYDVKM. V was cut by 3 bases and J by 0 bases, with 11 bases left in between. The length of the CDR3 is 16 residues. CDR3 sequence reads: CASSLVRASNTGELFF. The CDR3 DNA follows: TGTGCCAGCAGTTTGGTGAGGGCTTCGAACACCGGGGAGCTGTTTTTT. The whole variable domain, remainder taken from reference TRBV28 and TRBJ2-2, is DVKVTQSSRYLVKRTGEKVFLECVQDMDHENMFWYRQDPGLGLRLIYFSYDVKMKEKGDIPEGYSVSREKKERFSLILESASTNQTSMYLCASSLVRASNTGELFFGEGSRLTVL.

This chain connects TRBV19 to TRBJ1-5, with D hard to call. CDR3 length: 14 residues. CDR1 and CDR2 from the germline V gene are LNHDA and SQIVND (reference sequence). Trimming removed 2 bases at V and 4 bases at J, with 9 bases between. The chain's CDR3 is CASSIKVGNQPQHF. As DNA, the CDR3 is TGTGCCAGTAGTATAAAAGTAGGGAATCAGCCCCAGCATTTT.

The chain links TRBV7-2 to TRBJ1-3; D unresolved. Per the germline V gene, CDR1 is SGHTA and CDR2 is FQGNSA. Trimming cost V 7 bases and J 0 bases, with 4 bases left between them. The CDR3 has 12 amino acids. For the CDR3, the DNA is TGTGCCAGCACGCGCTCTGGAAACACCATATATTTT. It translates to CASTRSGNTIYF.

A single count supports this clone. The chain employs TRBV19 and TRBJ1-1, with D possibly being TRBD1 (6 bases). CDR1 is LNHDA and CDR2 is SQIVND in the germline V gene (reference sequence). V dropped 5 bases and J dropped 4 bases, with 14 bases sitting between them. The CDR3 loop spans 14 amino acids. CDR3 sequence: CASSLGGATTEAFF. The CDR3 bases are TGTGCCAGTAGTCTAGGGGGAGCTACCACTGAAGCTTTCTTT.

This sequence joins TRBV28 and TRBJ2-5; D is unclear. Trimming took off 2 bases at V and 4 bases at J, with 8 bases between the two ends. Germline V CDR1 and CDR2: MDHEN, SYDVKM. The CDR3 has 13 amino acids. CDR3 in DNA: TGTGCCAGCAGTTTAAGGACGCCAGAGACCCAGTACTTC. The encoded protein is CASSLRTPETQYF.

CDR3 coding DNA: TGTGCCTGGAGGGCTAGCGGAGGCTACGAGCAGTACTTC. This sequence encodes CAWRASGGYEQYF. V gene TRBV30 combines with J gene TRBJ2-7; 7 nucleotides agree with TRBD2. The germline V gene encodes CDR1 GTSNPN and CDR2 SVGIG (reference sequence). The CDR3 length is 13 residues. The V gene end was trimmed by 3 bases and the J gene end by 3 bases; junction bases not matched to a gene: 5.

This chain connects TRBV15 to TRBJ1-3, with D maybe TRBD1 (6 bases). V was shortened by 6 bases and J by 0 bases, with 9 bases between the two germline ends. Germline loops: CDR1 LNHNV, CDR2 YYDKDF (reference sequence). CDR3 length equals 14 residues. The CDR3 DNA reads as TGTGCCACCAGTAAACAGGGCTCTGGAAACACCATATATTTT. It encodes CATSKQGSGNTIYF.

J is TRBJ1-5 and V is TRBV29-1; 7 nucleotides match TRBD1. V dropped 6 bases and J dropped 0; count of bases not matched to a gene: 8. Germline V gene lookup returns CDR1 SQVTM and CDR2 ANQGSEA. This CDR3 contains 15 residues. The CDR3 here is CSVRKGAGSNQPQHF. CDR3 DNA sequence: TGCAGCGTCAGGAAGGGGGCCGGTAGCAATCAGCCCCAGCATTTT.